These 22 T cell receptor beta chains were all obtained from the same sample, sequenced in a study of cytomegalovirus exposure and HLA in healthy donors. PCR employed 60 Vbeta and 13 Jbeta primers. Sequenced by immunoSEQ multiplex PCR; TCRdb stores in-frame clones only, minus some. Seen here are over 50,000 clones, roughly 80% observed once, and the top ten hold over 1.5%. Input material: PBMCs. The receptors come from a man in his forties or fifties in good health and CMV-seronegative.

This clone was picked up one time. The genes are TRBV7-8 and TRBJ2-1; 9 positions agree with TRBD1. Trimming removed 5 bases from V and 7 bases from J; junction bases left unmatched: 21. The CDR3 runs 19 residues. In germline, CDR1 is SGHVS, CDR2 FQNEAQ. The CDR3 DNA sequence: TGTGCCAGCAGCGGGAAGGGGACCGGGACAGGGTATTTGCAGAATGAGCAGTTCTTC. This sequence encodes CASSGKGTGTGYLQNEQFF.

The chain combines TRBV6-5 with TRBJ1-1; 7 bases are a match to TRBD1. This CDR3 comprises 13 residues. Germline trimming cut 6 bases from V and 7 bases from J; bases unmatched to any gene: 8. CDR1 and CDR2 (germline): MNHEY, SVGAGI. CDR3 in amino acids: CASSRGTADEAFF. DNA of the CDR3: TGTGCCAGCAGCCGGGGGACAGCAGATGAAGCTTTCTTT.

The rearrangement links TRBV9 to TRBJ2-1; 8 nucleotides match TRBD2. V trimming: 1 base; J trimming: 8 bases; junction bases outside the gene matches: 11. The CDR3 is 16 residues long. Germline V CDR1 and CDR2: SGDLS, YYNGEE. CDR3 nucleotide sequence: TGTGCCAGCAGCGTACCAGCCGGAGGACTAGCTGATGAGCAGTTCTTC. It codes for CASSVPAGGLADEQFF.

V gene TRBV5-1 combines with J gene TRBJ2-2; 13 bases fit TRBD2. Germline trimming cut 3 bases from V and 4 bases from J; bases unmatched to any gene: 6. The CDR3 contains 17 residues. From germline, CDR1 is SGHRS and CDR2 YFSETQ. DNA for the CDR3: TGCGCCAGCAGCTCTCGACTAGCGGGGGGAGTCACCGGGGAGCTGTTTTTT. This encodes CASSSRLAGGVTGELFF.

This rearrangement joins TRBV5-4 to TRBJ1-6; D unresolved. The germline CDR1 and CDR2 sequences are SGHNT and YYREEE (reference sequence). V was clipped by 0 bases and J by 7 bases, with 8 bases between them. This CDR3 comprises 14 residues. The CDR3 sequence: CASSLEAGNSPLHF. The DNA for the CDR3 is TGTGCCAGCAGCTTGGAAGCCGGGAATTCACCCCTCCACTTT. Filled out from reference TRBV5-4 and TRBJ1-6, the complete variable domain reads ETGVTQSPTHLIKTRGQQVTLRCSSQSGHNTVSWYQQALGQGPQFIFQYYREEENGRGNFPPRFSGLQFPNYSSELNVNALELDDSALYLCASSLEAGNSPLHFGNGTRLTVT.

The genes are TRBV19 and TRBJ1-6; TRBD1 agrees at 8 bases. Germline V lookup: CDR1 LNHDA, CDR2 SQIVND (reference sequence). V trimming: 5 bases; J trimming: 9 bases; junction bases outside the gene matches: 12. This CDR3 is built from 16 residues. The CDR3: CASSPRQGPGSSPLHF. The CDR3 region has the DNA TGTGCCAGTAGTCCAAGACAGGGGCCTGGGAGTTCACCCCTCCACTTT. Filled out from reference TRBV19 and TRBJ1-6, the complete variable domain reads DGGITQSPKYLFRKEGQNVTLSCEQNLNHDAMYWYRQDPGQGLRLIYYSQIVNDFQKGDIAEGYSVSREKKESFPLTVTSAQKNPTAFYLCASSPRQGPGSSPLHFGNGTRLTVT.

The chain carries TRBV7-2 and TRBJ2-7, with a possible D match to TRBD2 (5 bases). CDR3 length equals 14 residues. The germline gives CDR1 SGHTA, CDR2 FQGNSA. Trimming left V 2 bases short and J 3 bases short, with 11 bases between. CDR3 loop: CASSLSRAGYEQYF. The CDR3 nucleotides read TGTGCCAGCAGCTTAAGTCGGGCGGGCTACGAGCAGTACTTC.

The chain joins TRBV11-3 to TRBJ2-7; the D gene is possibly TRBD2 (5 bases). Germline-derived CDR1 and CDR2 are SGHNT and YENEEA. The CDR3 covers 14 residues. Between the trimmed V and J ends, which lost 1 base and 3 bases, there was a span of 10 bases. CDR3 sequence reads: CASSLAGKFYEQYF. In DNA, the CDR3 is TGTGCCAGCAGCTTAGCGGGGAAATTCTACGAGCAGTACTTC.

Written as DNA, the CDR3 is TGTGCCAGCAGCTTAGTGGCGGAGCCCATCTACAATGAGCAGTTCTTC. It translates to CASSLVAEPIYNEQFF. The rearrangement uses TRBV7-2 and TRBJ2-1; no firm D call. This CDR3 has 16 amino acids. V lost 1 base and J 3 bases, leaving 13 bases between the germline ends. CDR1 is SGHTA, CDR2 FQGNSA, per germline.

The CDR3 bases are TGTGCCAGCGGCCGAGGGCTCGATACGCAGTATTTT. Translated, it gives CASGRGLDTQYF. V usage is TRBV5-4 and J usage is TRBJ2-3; D perhaps matches TRBD2 (5 bases). This CDR3 is built from 12 residues. The V end lost 7 bases, the J end lost 6 bases, and 12 bases lay between the germline ends. CDR1 is SGHNT and CDR2 is YYREEE in the germline V gene (reference sequence).

This clone was picked up a small number of times. J is TRBJ1-1 and V is TRBV7-9; 10 bases are a match to TRBD1. This CDR3 region has 12 residues. Germline V gene lookup returns CDR1 SEHNR and CDR2 FQNEAQ (reference sequence). Trimming at V came to 5 bases and at J to 12 bases, leaving 6 bases not matched to a gene. The CDR3 DNA reads TGTGCCAGCAGCCTGGGACAGGGGATACCTTTCTTT. It is translated as CASSLGQGIPFF. Using reference TRBV7-9 and TRBJ1-1 for the parts outside the CDR3, the full variable domain is DTGVSQNPRHKITKRGQNVTFRCDPISEHNRLYWYRQTLGQGPEFLTYFQNEAQLEKSRLLSDRFSAERPKGSFSTLEIQRTEQGDSAMYLCASSLGQGIPFFGQGTRLTVV.

The chain couples TRBV27 to TRBJ2-3, with D uncertain. CDR1 and CDR2 (germline): MNHEY, SMNVEV (reference sequence). This CDR3 is built from 18 residues. V lost 0 bases and J lost 4, with 20 bases in between. The CDR3 sequence: CASSLSMLSTRGADTQYF. Here the CDR3 DNA reads TGTGCCAGCAGTTTATCTATGTTGAGCACAAGAGGAGCAGATACGCAGTATTTT.

This chain joins TRBV7-8 and TRBJ1-5; 8 nucleotides line up with TRBD1. V gave up 5 bases and J gave up 0 bases; unmatched junction bases: 9. The CDR3 consists of 17 residues. CDR1 and CDR2 from the germline V gene are SGHVS and FQNEAQ. CDR3 DNA: TGTGCCAGCAGCCCCCGGACAGGGACCGTTAGCAATCAGCCCCAGCATTTT. This encodes CASSPRTGTVSNQPQHF.

V and J are TRBV7-9 and TRBJ1-1, with D possibly matching TRBD1 (6 bases). V was pared by 3 bases and J by 0 bases, with 8 bases between. The CDR3 extends over 14 amino acids. CDR1 is SEHNR and CDR2 is FQNEAQ in the germline V gene (reference sequence). The CDR3 protein is CASSLDRMNTEAFF. The CDR3 nucleotides read TGTGCCAGCAGCTTGGACAGAATGAACACTGAAGCTTTCTTT. The complete variable domain, with remaining parts taken from reference TRBV7-9 and TRBJ1-1, reads DTGVSQNPRHKITKRGQNVTFRCDPISEHNRLYWYRQTLGQGPEFLTYFQNEAQLEKSRLLSDRFSAERPKGSFSTLEIQRTEQGDSAMYLCASSLDRMNTEAFFGQGTRLTVV.

This chain joins TRBV10-3 and TRBJ2-3; D might be TRBD2 (6 bases). The germline CDR1 and CDR2 sequences are ENHRY and SYGVKD. The V gene lost 3 bases and the J gene lost 6 bases, with 13 bases spanning the gap. The CDR3 length is 14 residues. CDR3 sequence reads: CAISDGPGGDTQYF. CDR3 DNA: TGTGCCATCAGTGACGGACCCGGAGGGGATACGCAGTATTTT.

This clone was counted only a few times. The gene calls are TRBV10-3 and TRBJ1-1, with 7 positions matching TRBD1. Germline trimming cut 7 bases from V and 1 base from J; bases unmatched to any gene: 3. The germline CDR1 and CDR2 sequences are ENHRY and SYGVKD. CDR3 length: 13 residues. The CDR3 reads CAITGDRNTEAFF. The DNA for the CDR3 is TGTGCCATCACCGGGGACAGGAACACTGAAGCTTTCTTT.

V gene TRBV5-4 combines with J gene TRBJ2-1; D might be TRBD2 (5 bases). Germline CDR1 and CDR2: SGHNT and YYREEE (reference sequence). Trimming stripped 0 bases from V and 2 bases from J, with 18 bases between. CDR3 length equals 18 residues. The CDR3 loop is CASSLASGIPLAYNEQFF. In nucleotides, the CDR3 is TGTGCCAGCAGCTTGGCCAGCGGCATCCCCTTGGCCTACAATGAGCAGTTCTTC.

V and J are TRBV27 and TRBJ1-5; tentatively, D is TRBD1 (6 bases). The CDR3 covers 21 residues. The V gene's germline CDR1 is MNHEY and CDR2 SMNVEV (reference sequence). Trimming left V 2 bases short and J 2 bases short, with 28 bases between. DNA for the CDR3: TGTGCCAGCAGTTTACATGGATGGGGGACAAGGGGACGGGAAGGCAATCAGCCCCAGCATTTT. It translates to CASSLHGWGTRGREGNQPQHF.

In its sample, this clone was seen once. This chain connects TRBV7-2 to TRBJ1-5; possibly TRBD1 for D (5 bases). Germline lookup yields CDR1 SGHTA and CDR2 FQGNSA. This CDR3 has 14 amino acids. V was trimmed by 4 bases and J by 4 bases, leaving 11 bases between them. CDR3 nucleotides: TGTGCCAGCAGCTCAATTCCAGGGAATCAGCCCCAGCATTTT. It encodes CASSSIPGNQPQHF.

This chain uses TRBV5-1 with TRBJ1-4, with D possibly matching TRBD1 (6 bases). V lost 4 bases and J lost 4, with 14 bases in between. Germline V gene data show CDR1 as SGHRS and CDR2 as YFSETQ. CDR3 length: 15 amino acids. The CDR3 loop reads CASSARTADNEKLFF. The CDR3 coding sequence is TGCGCCAGCAGCGCCCGGACAGCGGATAATGAAAAACTGTTTTTT.

The chain carries TRBV7-8 and TRBJ2-5, with a tentative D call TRBD1 (5 bases). This CDR3 spans 17 amino acids. CDR1 SGHVS and CDR2 FQNEAQ come from the germline V gene. V lost 2 bases to trimming and J lost 3 bases, with 19 bases between them. DNA of the CDR3: TGTGCCAGCAGCTTATGGGGTTCGGGTAAAGGGGAAGAGACCCAGTACTTC. Protein product: CASSLWGSGKGEETQYF.

This chain joins TRBV6-1 and TRBJ1-2; TRBD1 matches at 10 bases. Per the germline V gene, CDR1 is MNHNS and CDR2 is SASEGT. V was clipped by 4 bases and J by 1 base; unmatched bases: 3. This CDR3 region has 15 residues. CDR3 bases: TGTGCCAGCAGTGCACGGGACAGGGGTAACTATGGCTACACCTTC. Its protein is CASSARDRGNYGYTF.